This T cell receptor beta chain emerged from a study of Ad26.COV2.S vaccination and SARS-CoV-2 variants. In the study overall: Donor was one of the participants in the Ad26.COV2.S arm of the COV1001 trial. The study gave Ad26.COV2.S intramuscularly, once or twice 56 days apart. Study results and caveats: There was a possibility that the TCR breadth and depth analyses underestimated total T cell responses. Whether participants received vaccine or placebo, their non-spike TCR breadth was similar.

Assay used: immunoSEQ multiplex PCR; TCRdb lists only in-frame clones, some missing. The table includes 430,000 or so clones, nearly 90% detected once. Treatment in this sample: 15 to 20 received Ad26.COV2.S at low or high dose, single or two shots; about 5 received placebo; per-sample allocation not given. All samples were drawn on day 63, counting from the first vaccine or placebo injection. In regard to this clone: Its antigen is as yet unknown.

The CDR3 spans 15 residues. Trimming removed 5 bases at V and 4 bases at J, with 14 bases between. CDR1 and CDR2 (germline): MNHEY, SMNVEV (reference sequence). The rearrangement uses TRBV27 and TRBJ2-2, with D tentatively TRBD2 (6 bases). Material: peripheral blood, obtained in a trial of Ad26.COV2.S vaccine versus placebo. This TCR was sampled from a person aged 18-60 years who received the Ad26.COV2.S COVID-19 vaccine or a placebo. The CDR3: CASSPAGWFTGELFF. For the CDR3, the DNA is TGTGCCAGCAGTCCTGCGGGGTGGTTCACCGGGGAGCTGTTTTTT.